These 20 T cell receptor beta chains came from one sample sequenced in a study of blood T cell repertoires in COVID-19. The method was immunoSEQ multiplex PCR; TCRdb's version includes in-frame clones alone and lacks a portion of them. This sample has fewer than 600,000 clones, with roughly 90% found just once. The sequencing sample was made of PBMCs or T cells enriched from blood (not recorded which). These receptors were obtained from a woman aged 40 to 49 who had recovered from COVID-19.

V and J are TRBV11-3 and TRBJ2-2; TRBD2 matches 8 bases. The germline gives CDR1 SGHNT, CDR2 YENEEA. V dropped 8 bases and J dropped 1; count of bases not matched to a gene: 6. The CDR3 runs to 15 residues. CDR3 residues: CASLSSGRNTGELFF. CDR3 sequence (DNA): TGTGCCAGCCTATCCAGCGGGAGGAACACCGGGGAGCTGTTTTTT.

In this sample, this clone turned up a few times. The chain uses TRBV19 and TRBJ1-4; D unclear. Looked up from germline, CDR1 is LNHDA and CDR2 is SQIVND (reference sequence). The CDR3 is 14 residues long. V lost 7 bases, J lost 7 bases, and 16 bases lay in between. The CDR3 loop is CASTLEGFGEKLFF. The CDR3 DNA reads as TGTGCCAGTACCCTGGAGGGTTTTGGTGAAAAACTGTTTTTT.

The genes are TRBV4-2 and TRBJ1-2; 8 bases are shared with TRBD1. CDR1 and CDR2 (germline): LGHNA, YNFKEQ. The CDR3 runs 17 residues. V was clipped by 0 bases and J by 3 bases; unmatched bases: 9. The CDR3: CASSQEVLQGAYYGYTF. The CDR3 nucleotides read TGTGCCAGCAGCCAAGAAGTCCTCCAGGGGGCGTACTATGGCTACACCTTC.

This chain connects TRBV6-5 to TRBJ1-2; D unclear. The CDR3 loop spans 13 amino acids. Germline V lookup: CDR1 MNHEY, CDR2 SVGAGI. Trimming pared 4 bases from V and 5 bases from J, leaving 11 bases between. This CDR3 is CASSSEPLYGYTF. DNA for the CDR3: TGTGCCAGCAGTTCCGAACCACTATATGGCTACACCTTC.

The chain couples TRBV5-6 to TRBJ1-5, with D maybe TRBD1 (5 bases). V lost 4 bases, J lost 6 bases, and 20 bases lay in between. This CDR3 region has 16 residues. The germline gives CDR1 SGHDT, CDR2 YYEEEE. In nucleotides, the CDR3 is TGTGCCAGCAGCAGGGCCCAAAGGGGCTGGGGTCAGCCCCAGCATTTT. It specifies CASSRAQRGWGQPQHF.

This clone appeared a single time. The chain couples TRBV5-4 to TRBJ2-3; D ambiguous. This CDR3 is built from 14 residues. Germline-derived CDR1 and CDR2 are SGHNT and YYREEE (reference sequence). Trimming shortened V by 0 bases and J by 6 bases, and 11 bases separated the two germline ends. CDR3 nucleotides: TGTGCCAGCAGCTTGGACCCGTTACAGGATACGCAGTATTTT. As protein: CASSLDPLQDTQYF.

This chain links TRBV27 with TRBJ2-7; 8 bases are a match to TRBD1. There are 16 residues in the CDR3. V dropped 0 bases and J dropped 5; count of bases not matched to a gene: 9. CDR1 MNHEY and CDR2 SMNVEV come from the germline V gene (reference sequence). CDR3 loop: CASSLSWGQVRDEQYF. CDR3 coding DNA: TGTGCCAGCAGTTTATCATGGGGACAGGTTCGCGACGAGCAGTACTTC.

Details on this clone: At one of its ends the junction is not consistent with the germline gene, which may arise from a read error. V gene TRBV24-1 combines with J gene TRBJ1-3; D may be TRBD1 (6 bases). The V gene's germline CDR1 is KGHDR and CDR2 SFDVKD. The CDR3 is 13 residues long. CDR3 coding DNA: TGTGCCACGACTGCGGGGGCTGGGAACACCATATATTTT. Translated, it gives CATTAGAGNTIYF.

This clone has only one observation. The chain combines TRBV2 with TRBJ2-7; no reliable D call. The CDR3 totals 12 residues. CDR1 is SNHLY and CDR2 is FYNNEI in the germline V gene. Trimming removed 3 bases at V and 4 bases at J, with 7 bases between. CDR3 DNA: TGTGCCAGCAGTGACGTTCCTTACGAGCAGTACTTC. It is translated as CASSDVPYEQYF. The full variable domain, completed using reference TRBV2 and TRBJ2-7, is EPEVTQTPSHQVTQMGQEVILRCVPISNHLYFYWYRQILGQKVEFLVSFYNNEISEKSEIFDDQFSVERPDGSNFTLKIRSTKLEDSAMYFCASSDVPYEQYFGPGTRLTVT.

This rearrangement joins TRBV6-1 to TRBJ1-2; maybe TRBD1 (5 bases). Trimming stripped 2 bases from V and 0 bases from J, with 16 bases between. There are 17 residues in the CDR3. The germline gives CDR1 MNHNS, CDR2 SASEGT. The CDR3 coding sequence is TGTGCCAGCAGTGAATCGGCGGGCGGAGGGGCTAACTATGGCTACACCTTC. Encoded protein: CASSESAGGGANYGYTF.

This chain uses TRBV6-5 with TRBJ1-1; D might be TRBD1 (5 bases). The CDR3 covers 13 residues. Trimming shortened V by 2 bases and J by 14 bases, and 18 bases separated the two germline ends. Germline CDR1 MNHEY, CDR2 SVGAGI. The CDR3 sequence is CASSYRTPGSRFF. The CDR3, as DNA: TGTGCCAGCAGTTACCGGACACCGGGTAGTAGGTTCTTT.

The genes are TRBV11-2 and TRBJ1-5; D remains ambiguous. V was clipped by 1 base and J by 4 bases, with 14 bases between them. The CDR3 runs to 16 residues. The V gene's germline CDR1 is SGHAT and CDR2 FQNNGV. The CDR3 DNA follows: TGTGCCAGCAGCTTAGGCCATGCGGGTAATAATCAGCCCCAGCATTTT. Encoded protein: CASSLGHAGNNQPQHF.

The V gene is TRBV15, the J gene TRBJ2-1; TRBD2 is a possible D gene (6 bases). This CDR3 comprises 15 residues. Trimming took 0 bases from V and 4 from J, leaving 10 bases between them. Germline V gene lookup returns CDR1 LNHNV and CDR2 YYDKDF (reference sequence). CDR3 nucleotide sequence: TGTGCCACCAGCAGAGATGGGGACTCATACAATGAGCAGTTCTTC. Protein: CATSRDGDSYNEQFF.

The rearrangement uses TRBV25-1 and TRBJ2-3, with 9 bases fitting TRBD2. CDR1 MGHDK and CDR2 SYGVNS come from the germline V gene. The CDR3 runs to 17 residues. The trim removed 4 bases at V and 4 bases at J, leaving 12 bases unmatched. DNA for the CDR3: TGTGCCAGCAGTGGAGCCTTAGCGGGAGCGCACCCAGATACGCAGTATTTT. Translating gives CASSGALAGAHPDTQYF.

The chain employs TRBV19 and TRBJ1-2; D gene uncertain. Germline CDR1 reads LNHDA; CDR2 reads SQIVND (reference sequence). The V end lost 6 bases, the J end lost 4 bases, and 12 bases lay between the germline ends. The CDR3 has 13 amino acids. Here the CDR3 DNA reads TGTGCCAGTAGCCCCGCAGGATTCTATGGCTACACCTTC. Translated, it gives CASSPAGFYGYTF.

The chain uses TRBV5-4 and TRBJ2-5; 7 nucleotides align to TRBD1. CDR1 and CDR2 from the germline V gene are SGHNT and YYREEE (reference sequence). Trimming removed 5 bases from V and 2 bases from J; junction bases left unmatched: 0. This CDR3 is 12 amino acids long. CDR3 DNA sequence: TGTGCCAGCAGGGGACAGCAAGAGACCCAGTACTTC. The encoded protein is CASRGQQETQYF.

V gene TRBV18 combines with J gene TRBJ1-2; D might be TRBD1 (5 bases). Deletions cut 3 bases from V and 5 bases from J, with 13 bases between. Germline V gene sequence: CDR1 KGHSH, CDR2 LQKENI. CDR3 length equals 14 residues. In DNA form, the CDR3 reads TGTGCCAGCTCACCTTCGACAGATTATTATGGCTACACCTTC. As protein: CASSPSTDYYGYTF.

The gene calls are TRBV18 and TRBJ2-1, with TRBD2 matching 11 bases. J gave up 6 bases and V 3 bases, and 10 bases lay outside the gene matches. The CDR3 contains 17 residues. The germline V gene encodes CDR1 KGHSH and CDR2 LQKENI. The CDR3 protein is CASSPFSGRAPFNEQFF. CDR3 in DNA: TGTGCCAGCTCACCGTTTAGCGGGAGGGCTCCATTCAATGAGCAGTTCTTC. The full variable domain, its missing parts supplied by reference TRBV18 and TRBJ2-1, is NAGVMQNPRHLVRRRGQEARLRCSPMKGHSHVYWYRQLPEEGLKFMVYLQKENIIDESGMPKERFSAEFPKEGPSILRIQQVVRGDSAAYFCASSPFSGRAPFNEQFFGPGTRLTVL.

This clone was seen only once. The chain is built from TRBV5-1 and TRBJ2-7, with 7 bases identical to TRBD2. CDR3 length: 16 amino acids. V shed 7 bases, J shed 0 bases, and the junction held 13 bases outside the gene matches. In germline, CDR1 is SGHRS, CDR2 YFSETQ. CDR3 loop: CASSPRTGTTSYEQYF. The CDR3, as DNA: TGCGCCAGCTCCCCCCGAACCGGGACTACCTCCTACGAGCAGTACTTC.

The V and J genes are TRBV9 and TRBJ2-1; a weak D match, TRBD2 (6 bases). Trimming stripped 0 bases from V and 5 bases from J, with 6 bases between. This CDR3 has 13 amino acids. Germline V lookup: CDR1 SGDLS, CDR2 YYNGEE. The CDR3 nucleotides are TGTGCCAGCAGCGTAGTAGCGGACAATGAGCAGTTCTTC. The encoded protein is CASSVVADNEQFF.